This T cell receptor beta chain was sequenced for a study of blood T cell repertoires in COVID-19. The authors' processing: Counts of nucleated cells, estimated from reference gene primer amplification, were obtained. TCRdb's table, derived via immunoSEQ multiplex PCR, lists solely in-frame clones and lacks some. The V and J calls and clone size come from that table; D and trimming were worked out from the DNA. This table has about 230,000 clones, approximately 82% appearing once. This clone has just one count. The germline V gene encodes CDR1 WNHNN and CDR2 SYGVQD (reference sequence). This CDR3 has 14 amino acids. V was cut by 9 bases and J by 4 bases, with 19 bases left in between.

The chain links TRBV10-1 to TRBJ2-7; TRBD1 might be the D (6 bases). What was sequenced was peripheral blood. The receptor's source is a woman between 40 and 55 years old who had recovered from COVID-19. CDR3 residues: CARLGPRTAYEQYF. In DNA, the CDR3 is TGCGCCAGACTCGGGCCTCGGACAGCATACGAGCAGTACTTC.